The sample holds a few counts of the clone carrying this T cell receptor (beta chain). The data were taken from a study of response to subunit inactivated influenza vaccine. Trimming removed 9 bases from V and 5 bases from J, with 15 bases in between. The CDR3 covers 13 residues. CDR1 KGHDR and CDR2 SFDVKD come from the germline V gene. TCRdb redid the calling of the RT-PCR reads with MiXCR, one entry per CDR3 protein. Here the sample spans under 200,000 distinct CDR3 sequences, roughly 12% being singletons. This sample was shared with a second study, whose subject was T cells expressing NK-cell markers. From that second work: The cDNA for TCR beta came from 5'RACE template switching with UMIs. The authors sequenced eight donors, of whom seven were HCMV-seropositive and one was seronegative.

Sequenced here: CD8+ T cells sorted from PBMCs, sampled about 13 days after vaccination. The receptor comes from a man aged 50 or older who received an inactivated influenza vaccine. This chain joins TRBV24-1 and TRBJ2-5, with a weak D call TRBD1 (5 bases). The CDR3 loop is CATARGMVETQYF. As DNA, the CDR3 is TGTGCCACCGCAAGGGGTATGGTGGAGACCCAGTACTTC.